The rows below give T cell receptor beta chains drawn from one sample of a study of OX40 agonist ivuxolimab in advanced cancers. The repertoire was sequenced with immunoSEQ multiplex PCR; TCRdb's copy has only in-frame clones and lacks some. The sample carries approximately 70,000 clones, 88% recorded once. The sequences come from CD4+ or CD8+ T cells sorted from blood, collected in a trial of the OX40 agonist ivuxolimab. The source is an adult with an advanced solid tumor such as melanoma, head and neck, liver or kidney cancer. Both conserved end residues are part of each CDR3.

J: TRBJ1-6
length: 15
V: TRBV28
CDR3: CASSSQGRLDSPLHF

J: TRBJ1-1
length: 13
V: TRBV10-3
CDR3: CAINEVRGTEAFF

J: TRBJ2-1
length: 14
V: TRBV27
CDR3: CASSLSGFGGEQFF

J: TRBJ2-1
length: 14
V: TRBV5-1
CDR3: CASTRGQGYNEQFF

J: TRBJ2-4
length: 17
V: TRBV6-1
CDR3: CASSGGAGGPPKNIQYF

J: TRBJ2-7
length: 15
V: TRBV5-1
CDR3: CASSLGGTAAYEQYF

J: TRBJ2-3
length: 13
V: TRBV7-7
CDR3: CASSFSSGNTQYF

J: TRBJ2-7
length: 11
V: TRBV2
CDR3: CASGNGYEQYF

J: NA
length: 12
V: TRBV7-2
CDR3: CASSPRGYEQYF

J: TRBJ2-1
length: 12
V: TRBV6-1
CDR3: CASSEPPRGQFF

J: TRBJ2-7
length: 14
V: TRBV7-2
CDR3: CASSLTRGKNEQYF

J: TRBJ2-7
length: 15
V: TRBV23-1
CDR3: CASSQSIRVAHEQYF

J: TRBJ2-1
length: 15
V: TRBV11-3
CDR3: CASSLDLGLGIEQFF

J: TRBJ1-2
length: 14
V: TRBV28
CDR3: CASSTGQGNYGYTF

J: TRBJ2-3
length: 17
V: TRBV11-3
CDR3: CASSLEWFRGSTDTQYF

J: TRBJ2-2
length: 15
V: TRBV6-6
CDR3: CASSYSRPLEGELFF

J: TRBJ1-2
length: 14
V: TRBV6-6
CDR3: CASSYRRANYGYTF

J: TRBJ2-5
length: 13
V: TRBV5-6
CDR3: CASSLDPRETQYF

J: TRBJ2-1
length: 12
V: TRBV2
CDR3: CASKREAYEQFF

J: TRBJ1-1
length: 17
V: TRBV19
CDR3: CASSIPLRVGENTEAFF

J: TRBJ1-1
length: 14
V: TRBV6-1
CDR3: CASSYQGSGAKAFF

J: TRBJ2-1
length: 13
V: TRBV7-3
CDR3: CASSSYTGNEQFF

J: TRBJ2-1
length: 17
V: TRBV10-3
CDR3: CAISERGGGTGINEQFF

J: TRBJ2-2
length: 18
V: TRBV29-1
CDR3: CSVAQFAIAGVPPGELFF

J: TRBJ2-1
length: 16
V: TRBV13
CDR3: CASSLAYGGRANEQFF

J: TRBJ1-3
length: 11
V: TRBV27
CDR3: CASSCSTDTYF